These T cell receptor beta chains were read from a single sample in a study of blood T cells in healthy people across ages. TCRdb analysed the 5' RACE reads with MiXCR anew, one entry per CDR3 protein. The table includes 600,000 or so distinct CDR3 sequences, around 21% detected once. The sequencing input was blood. The receptors derive from a man in his sixties or seventies in good health. CDR3s include the opening cysteine and the closing phenylalanine or tryptophan. D genes are given only for firm matches. Clone size, where shown, is once, few, many, or a class for clones that have expanded.

J | D | size | V | CDR3 | DNA
TRBJ2-1 | - | few | TRBV20-1 | CSARDRPQYNEQFF | TGCAGTGCTAGAGATAGGCCTCAATACAATGAGCAGTTCTTC
TRBJ2-3 | - | - | TRBV6-6 | CASSYGSDSVDTQYF | TGTGCCAGCAGTTACGGCAGCGACAGTGTAGATACGCAGTATTTT
TRBJ1-6 | - | few | TRBV7-9 | CASSLLEENSPLHF | TGTGCCAGCAGCCTTCTGGAAGAGAATTCACCCCTCCACTTT
TRBJ2-1 | TRBD2 | few | TRBV7-3 | CASSPTSGRYEQFF | TGTGCCAGCAGCCCCACTAGCGGGAGATATGAGCAGTTCTTC
TRBJ2-5 | - | few | TRBV7-3 | CASSLSAQPVETQYF | TGTGCCAGCAGCTTAAGTGCCCAACCAGTAGAGACCCAGTACTTC
TRBJ2-2 | - | few | TRBV5-1 | CASRDEMNTGELFF | TGCGCCAGCAGGGACGAAATGAACACCGGGGAGCTGTTTTTT
TRBJ2-7 | TRBD1 | few | TRBV20-1 | CSAIPQDRAYEQYF | TGCAGTGCCATACCCCAGGACAGGGCCTACGAGCAGTACTTC
TRBJ2-1 | - | few | TRBV4-1 | CASSQDYGDNEQFF | TGCGCCAGCAGCCAAGATTACGGTGACAATGAGCAGTTCTTC
TRBJ1-2 | TRBD1 | - | TRBV12-3/TRBV12-4 | CASTLYRGYGYTF | TGTGCCAGCACCCTATACAGGGGATATGGCTACACCTTC
TRBJ2-1 | - | few | TRBV25-1 | CASSHRTESSYNEQFF | TGTGCCAGCAGTCACCGGACAGAGAGCTCCTACAATGAGCAGTTCTTC
TRBJ2-4 | - | few | TRBV29-1 | CSVESGGGIQYF | TGCAGCGTTGAGTCGGGGGGCGGCATTCAGTACTTC
TRBJ2-7 | - | few | TRBV5-1 | CASSLVTGVHEQYF | TGCGCCAGCAGCTTGGTCACGGGCGTCCACGAGCAGTACTTC
TRBJ2-7 | TRBD2 | - | TRBV7-6 | CASSLGMGGPYEQYF | TGTGCCAGCAGCTTAGGGATGGGAGGGCCCTACGAGCAGTACTTC